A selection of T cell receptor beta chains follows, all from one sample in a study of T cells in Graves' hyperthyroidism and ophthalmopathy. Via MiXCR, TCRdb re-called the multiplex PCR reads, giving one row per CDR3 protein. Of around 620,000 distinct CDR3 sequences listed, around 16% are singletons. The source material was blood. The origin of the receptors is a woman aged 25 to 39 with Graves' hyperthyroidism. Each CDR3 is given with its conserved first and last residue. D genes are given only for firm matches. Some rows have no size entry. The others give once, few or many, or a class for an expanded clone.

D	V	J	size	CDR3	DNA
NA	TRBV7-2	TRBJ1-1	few	CASSLGGLRNTEAFF	TGTGCCAGCAGCTTAGGGGGCTTGAGGAACACTGAAGCTTTCTTT
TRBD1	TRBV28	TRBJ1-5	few	CASIDRGAGQPQHF	TGTGCCAGCATAGACAGGGGGGCAGGTCAGCCCCAGCATTTT
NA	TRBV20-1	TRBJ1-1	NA	CSAEEGSNDEAFF	TGCAGTGCTGAGGAAGGGAGTAATGATGAAGCTTTCTTT
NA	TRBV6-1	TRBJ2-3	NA	CASSIQTDTQYF	TGTGCCAGCAGCATTCAGACAGATACGCAGTATTTT
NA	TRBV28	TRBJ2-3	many	CASSLWRDSFTDTQYF	TGTGCCAGCAGTTTATGGCGGGACAGTTTCACAGATACGCAGTATTTT
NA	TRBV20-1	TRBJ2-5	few	CSARPGASGETQYF	TGCAGTGCTAGACCAGGGGCGTCCGGGGAGACCCAGTACTTC
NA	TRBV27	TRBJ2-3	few	CASSPDTATQYF	TGTGCCAGCAGTCCGGACACGGCGACGCAGTATTTT
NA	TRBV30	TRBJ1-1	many	CAWSVQGRTEAFF	TGTGCCTGGAGTGTGCAGGGGAGGACTGAAGCTTTCTTT
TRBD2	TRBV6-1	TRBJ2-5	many	CASSNGAGGETQYF	TGTGCCAGCAGTAACGGAGCGGGAGGGGAGACCCAGTACTTC
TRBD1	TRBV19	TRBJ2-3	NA	CASSTTGGRPDTQYF	TGTGCCAGTAGTACCACAGGGGGACGTCCAGATACGCAGTATTTT
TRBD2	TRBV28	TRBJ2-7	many	CASSPSGRGYEQYF	TGTGCCAGCAGTCCTAGCGGGAGGGGTTACGAGCAGTACTTC
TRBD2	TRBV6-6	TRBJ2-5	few	CASSYGLAETQYF	TGTGCCAGCAGTTACGGACTAGCAGAGACCCAGTACTTC
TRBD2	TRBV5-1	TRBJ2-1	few	CASSLTSGREGEQFF	TGCGCCAGCAGCTTGACTAGCGGGAGGGAGGGTGAGCAGTTCTTC
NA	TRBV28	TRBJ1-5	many	CASRSAGNQPQHF	TGTGCCAGCAGGTCGGCCGGCAATCAGCCCCAGCATTTT
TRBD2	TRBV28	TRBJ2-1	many	CASSLGGRATEQFF	TGTGCCAGCAGTTTAGGCGGGAGGGCCACTGAGCAGTTCTTC
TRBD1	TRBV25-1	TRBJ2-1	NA	CASNLIGTASNEQFF	TGTGCCAGCAACCTCATAGGGACAGCAAGTAATGAGCAGTTCTTC
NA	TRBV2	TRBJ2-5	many	CASSPRGTQYF	TGTGCCAGCAGTCCGCGGGGGACCCAGTACTTC
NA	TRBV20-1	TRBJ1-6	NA	CSAVRDPNSPLHF	TGCAGTGCTGTGAGGGATCCGAATTCACCCCTCCACTTT
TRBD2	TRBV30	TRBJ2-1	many	CAWSGLAGVEQFF	TGTGCCTGGAGCGGACTAGCGGGAGTTGAGCAGTTCTTC
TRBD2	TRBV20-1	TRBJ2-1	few	CSARVLAGASYNEQFF	TGCAGTGCTAGAGTACTAGCGGGGGCTTCCTACAATGAGCAGTTCTTC
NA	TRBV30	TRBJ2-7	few	CAWSVIGYEQYF	TGTGCCTGGAGTGTAATAGGCTACGAGCAGTACTTC
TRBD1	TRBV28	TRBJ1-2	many	CASSQDRILYGYTF	TGTGCCAGCAGTCAGGACAGGATCCTCTATGGCTACACCTTC
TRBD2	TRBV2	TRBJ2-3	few	CASSATPGLAGGGNTQYF	TGTGCCAGCAGTGCCACCCCGGGACTAGCGGGAGGTGGAAATACGCAGTATTTT
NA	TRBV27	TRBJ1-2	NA	CAWGGLYGYTF	TGTGCCTGGGGCGGACTTTATGGCTACACCTTC
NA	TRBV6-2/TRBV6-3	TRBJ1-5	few	CASSVRGLGNQPQHF	TGTGCCAGCAGCGTTAGGGGGTTGGGAAATCAGCCCCAGCATTTT
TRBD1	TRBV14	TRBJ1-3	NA	CASSLRTGNKGNTIYF	TGTGCCAGCAGCCTGCGGACAGGGAATAAAGGAAACACCATATATTTT
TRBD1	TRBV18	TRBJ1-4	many	CASLRTGGEKLFF	TGTGCCAGCCTTCGGACAGGTGGGGAAAAACTGTTTTTT
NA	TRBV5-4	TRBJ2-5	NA	CASSLERIKTQYF	TGTGCCAGCAGCTTAGAGCGGATAAAGACCCAGTACTTC
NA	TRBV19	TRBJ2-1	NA	CATGRLAPHNEQFF	TGTGCCACGGGACGGCTAGCCCCCCACAATGAGCAGTTCTTC
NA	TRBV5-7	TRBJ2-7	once	CASTWEYEQYF	TGTGCCAGCACCTGGGAGTACGAGCAGTACTTC
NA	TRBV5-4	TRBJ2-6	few	CASSSGPGSGANVLTF	TGTGCCAGCAGCTCCGGCCCGGGCTCTGGGGCCAACGTCCTGACTTTC
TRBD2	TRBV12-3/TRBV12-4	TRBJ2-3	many	CASSSPRVAGADTQYF	TGTGCCAGCAGTTCCCCCCGGGTAGCGGGAGCAGATACGCAGTATTTT
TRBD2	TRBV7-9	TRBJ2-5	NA	CASSLTSGTSGVQETQYF	TGTGCCAGCAGCCTAACGTCCGGGACTAGCGGGGTACAAGAGACCCAGTACTTC
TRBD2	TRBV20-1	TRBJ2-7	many	CSAPRLAGGDEQYF	TGCAGTGCCCCCCGACTAGCGGGAGGTGACGAGCAGTACTTC
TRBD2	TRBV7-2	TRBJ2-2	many	CASSLGSGLAGPRTGELFF	TGTGCCAGCAGCTTAGGTAGTGGGCTAGCGGGGCCGAGGACCGGGGAGCTGTTTTTT
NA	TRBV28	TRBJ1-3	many	CASSLGDTIYF	TGTGCCAGCAGTTTAGGGGACACCATATATTTT
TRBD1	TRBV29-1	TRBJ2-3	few	CSAGTGDTDTQYF	TGCAGCGCTGGGACAGGAGACACAGATACGCAGTATTTT
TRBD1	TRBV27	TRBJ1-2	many	CASSTGTGGGYTF	TGTGCCAGCAGTACCGGGACAGGGGGTGGCTACACCTTC
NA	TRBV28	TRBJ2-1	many	CASSLPEEGHEQFF	TGTGCCAGCAGTTTACCCGAGGAGGGCCATGAGCAGTTCTTC
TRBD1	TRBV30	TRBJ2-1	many	CAWTGTVNYNEQFF	TGTGCCTGGACTGGGACAGTAAACTACAATGAGCAGTTCTTC
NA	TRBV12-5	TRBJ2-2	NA	CASGLLVGELFF	TGTGCTAGTGGTTTGCTCGTCGGGGAGCTGTTTTTT
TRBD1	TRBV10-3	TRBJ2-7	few	CALAPGQGAYEQYF	TGTGCCCTCGCCCCGGGACAGGGGGCCTACGAGCAGTACTTC
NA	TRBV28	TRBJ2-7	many	CASNSMGGALIEQYF	TGTGCCAGCAACTCTATGGGGGGGGCGCTGATCGAGCAGTACTTC
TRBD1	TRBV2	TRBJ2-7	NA	CASSNRDRGSYEQYF	TGTGCCAGCAGTAACCGGGACAGGGGGTCCTACGAGCAGTACTTC
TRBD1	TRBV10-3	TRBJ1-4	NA	CAISSGTVSEKLFF	TGTGCCATCAGTTCCGGGACAGTGAGTGAAAAACTGTTTTTT
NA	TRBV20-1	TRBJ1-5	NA	CSASGGNFNQPQHF	TGCAGTGCTAGTGGCGGAAATTTCAATCAGCCCCAGCATTTT
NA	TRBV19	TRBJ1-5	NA	CASSLGYNQPQHF	TGTGCCAGTAGTCTCGGGTACAATCAGCCCCAGCATTTT
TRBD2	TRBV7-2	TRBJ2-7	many	CASSTGTSGRRLYF	TGTGCCAGCAGCACCGGGACTAGCGGGAGGAGGCTGTACTTC
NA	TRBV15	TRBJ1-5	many	CATSPQREGPQHF	TGTGCCACCAGCCCCCAACGTGAGGGGCCCCAGCATTTT
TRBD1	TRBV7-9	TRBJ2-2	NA	CANDRGGTGELFF	TGTGCCAACGACAGGGGAGGCACCGGGGAGCTGTTTTTT
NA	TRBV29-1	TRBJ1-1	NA	CSVSGPEAFF	TGCAGCGTTTCGGGACCTGAAGCTTTCTTT
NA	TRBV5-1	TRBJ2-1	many	CASSLGGDDEQFF	TGCGCCAGCAGCTTGGGAGGGGACGATGAGCAGTTCTTC
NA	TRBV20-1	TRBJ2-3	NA	CSARGGRGGGETDTQYF	TGCAGTGCTAGAGGGGGCCGGGGCGGAGGGGAAACAGATACGCAGTATTTT
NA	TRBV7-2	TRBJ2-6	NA	CASSLAVSGANVLTF	TGTGCCAGCAGCTTAGCCGTCTCTGGGGCCAACGTCCTGACTTTC
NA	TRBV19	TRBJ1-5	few	CASSTYSDERQPQHF	TGTGCCAGTAGTACTTATTCGGACGAGAGACAGCCCCAGCATTTT
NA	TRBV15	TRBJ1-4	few	CATSRARNEKLFF	TGTGCCACCAGCAGAGCCAGAAATGAAAAACTGTTTTTT
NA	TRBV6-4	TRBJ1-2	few	CASSEGGFYGYTF	TGTGCCAGCAGTGAAGGGGGTTTTTATGGCTACACCTTC
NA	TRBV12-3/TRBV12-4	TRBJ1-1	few	CASSLSRMEAFF	TGTGCCAGCAGTTTATCCCGGATGGAAGCTTTCTTT
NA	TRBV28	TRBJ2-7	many	CASSTRGQSYEQYF	TGTGCCAGCAGCACCCGTGGACAGTCCTACGAGCAGTACTTC